The 12 T cell receptor beta chains below come from one sample, sequenced in a study of T cells in Graves' hyperthyroidism and ophthalmopathy. It was RNA transcripts that yielded the amplified TCR beta CDR3 regions. In the first-round RT-PCR of the TCR CDR3, the HTBI primer set was used. TCRdb independently ran MiXCR on the multiplex PCR reads; one entry per CDR3 protein. The sample consists of approximately 530,000 distinct CDR3 sequences, less than 20% of them appearing once. The sample taken for sequencing was blood. The source of these receptors is a man aged 35 to 55 with Graves' ophthalmopathy.

This clonotype has a handful of counts. The chain has TRBV20-1 and TRBJ2-7; D remains ambiguous. V was pared by 1 base and J by 2 bases, with 9 bases between. In germline, CDR1 is DFQATT, CDR2 SNEGSKA (reference sequence). CDR3 length: 13 residues. The CDR3 DNA sequence: TGCAGTGCTAGAGTAACTGCTACCTACGAGCAGTACTTC. Its protein is CSARVTATYEQYF.

This clonotype came up a few times. The chain links TRBV5-1 to TRBJ2-7; the D gene is possibly TRBD1 (5 bases). The ends were cut back, 0 bases at V and 2 bases at J, with 12 bases in the middle. CDR1 and CDR2 (germline): SGHRS, YFSETQ. CDR3 length equals 15 residues. The CDR3, as DNA: TGCGCCAGCAGCTTGGAGGGGTCCAGGACCTACGAGCAGTACTTC. This translates into CASSLEGSRTYEQYF.

This clonotype has at least ten counts. The chain combines TRBV12-3 or TRBV12-4 with TRBJ2-3, with 7 bases identical to TRBD1. There are 17 residues in the CDR3. J gave up 1 base and V 2 bases, and 9 bases lay outside the gene matches. The CDR3 loop reads CASSLTPQGKGTDTQYF. The CDR3 DNA reads as TGTGCCAGCAGTTTAACCCCACAGGGGAAGGGCACAGATACGCAGTATTTT.

The table lists this clonotype with a few counts. The chain is built from TRBV6-1 and TRBJ2-6; D is unresolved. This CDR3 contains 13 residues. V lost 6 bases and J 2 bases, leaving 5 bases between the germline ends. The germline gives CDR1 MNHNS, CDR2 SASEGT. CDR3 sequence reads: CASRVPGANVLTF. The CDR3 DNA reads TGTGCCAGCAGGGTACCTGGGGCCAACGTCCTGACTTTC.

This chain connects TRBV19 to TRBJ1-3; tentative D call: TRBD1 (6 bases). This CDR3 spans 16 amino acids. With 4 bases removed from V and 0 bases from J, the gap between germline ends came to 13 bases. Germline V gene data show CDR1 as LNHDA and CDR2 as SQIVND (reference sequence). This chain's CDR3 is CASSSPPGASGNTIYF. For the CDR3, the DNA is TGTGCCAGTAGTAGCCCCCCGGGGGCCTCTGGAAACACCATATATTTT.

V usage is TRBV28 and J usage is TRBJ1-2, with 7 bases identical to TRBD1. This CDR3 has 14 residues. From germline, CDR1 is MDHEN and CDR2 SYDVKM. After removal of 6 bases from V and 8 bases from J, the junction contained 12 bases not matched to a gene. The chain's CDR3 is CASSTGQIPLGYTF. As DNA, the CDR3 is TGTGCCAGCAGCACGGGACAGATACCCCTGGGCTACACCTTC.

This clonotype was counted at least ten times. This chain connects TRBV6-1 to TRBJ1-5; D unclear. The CDR3 extends over 12 amino acids. Germline values: CDR1 MNHNS, CDR2 SASEGT. V was cut by 3 bases and J by 7 bases, with 7 bases left in between. The CDR3 loop is CASSEPRQPQHF. The CDR3 DNA reads TGTGCCAGCAGTGAGCCACGACAGCCCCAGCATTTT.

In this sample, this clonotype turned up many times. The chain carries TRBV12-3 or TRBV12-4 and TRBJ2-5; possibly TRBD1 for D (6 bases). Trimming removed 1 base from V and 7 bases from J, with 13 bases in between. This CDR3 is 14 amino acids long. In nucleotides, the CDR3 is TGTGCCAGCAGTTTAGGGGGGCCACTCGGGACCCAGTACTTC. Translation: CASSLGGPLGTQYF.

The gene calls are TRBV10-1 and TRBJ1-1; unclear D gene. This CDR3 has 13 amino acids. CDR1 is WNHNN, CDR2 SYGVQD, per germline (reference sequence). Trimming removed 0 bases at V and 5 bases at J, with 7 bases between. Here the CDR3 DNA reads TGCGCCAGCAGTGAGTCACTGGGAACTGAAGCTTTCTTT. Protein: CASSESLGTEAFF.

This clonotype was detected a few times. Possible read error: a much larger clone is one base away. The CDR3 end shows no conserved phenylalanine or tryptophan, and so a read error is likely. V is TRBV2 and J is TRBJ1-5, with a weak D call TRBD1 (5 bases). Germline CDR1 reads SNHLY; CDR2 reads FYNNEI. The CDR3 spans 15 residues. V lost 6 bases to trimming and J lost 2 bases, with 14 bases between them. The CDR3 is CASSAQGPGNQPQHL. CDR3 in DNA: TGTGCCAGCAGCGCGCAGGGCCCTGGCAATCAGCCCCAGCATCTT.

The rearrangement uses TRBV18 and TRBJ2-3; 8 bases agree with TRBD2. After removal of 3 bases from V and 2 bases from J, the junction contained 7 bases not matched to a gene. The germline V gene has CDR1 KGHSH and CDR2 LQKENI. The CDR3 contains 16 residues. CDR3: CASSPVAGGLTDTQYF. Here the CDR3 DNA reads TGTGCCAGCTCACCCGTGGCGGGGGGCCTCACAGATACGCAGTATTTT.

This chain connects TRBV6-6 to TRBJ2-6; D might be TRBD2 (6 bases). The germline V and J ends were trimmed by 0 bases and 3 bases, with 12 bases remaining between them. CDR1 MNHNY and CDR2 SVGAGI come from the germline V gene (reference sequence). This CDR3 spans 17 amino acids. The CDR3 sequence is CASSYSLPGDGANVLTF. The CDR3 coding sequence is TGTGCCAGCAGTTACTCGCTTCCGGGAGATGGGGCCAACGTCCTGACTTTC.